This T cell receptor beta chain stems from a study of T cells in narcolepsy. The overall study: Enrolled donors included narcolepsy type 1 or type 2 patients and healthy controls.

Study-level findings and limits: Autoreactive clonotypes reportedly recurred in blood of same and different patients, not controls. Same-patient CSF and blood CD4+ T cell clonotypes included HCRT-specific and TRIB2-specific autoreactive ones.

The V gene lost 2 bases and the J gene lost 6 bases, with 17 bases spanning the gap. This CDR3 spans 16 amino acids. In germline, CDR1 is KGHSH, CDR2 LQKENI. Sequencing was performed with immunoSEQ multiplex PCR; in TCRdb, only in-frame clones are kept and a portion is missing. The sample yields about 31,000 clones, roughly 78% seen once. As for this clone: The antigen remains unidentified.

V and J are TRBV18 and TRBJ2-4; D uncertain. This TCR was recovered from a human donor with narcolepsy. Material: CD45RA- memory CD4+ T cells from PBMCs. The CDR3 loop is CASSPGVPRFGNIQYF. The CDR3 nucleotides are TGTGCCAGCTCACCAGGGGTCCCCCGGTTCGGAAACATTCAGTACTTC.